The rows below give T cell receptor beta chains drawn from one sample of a study of OX40 agonist ivuxolimab in advanced cancers. Measured with immunoSEQ multiplex PCR; TCRdb has only the in-frame clones, and not every one. The repertoire holds about 69,000 clones, around four fifths seen once, with approximately 2.5% in the top ten. The sample here was CD4+ or CD8+ T cells sorted from blood, taken in a trial of the OX40 agonist ivuxolimab. These receptor sequences come from an adult with an advanced solid tumor such as melanoma, head and neck, liver or kidney cancer. Both conserved end residues are part of each CDR3. The order of the fields is clone size, J gene, V gene, D gene, CDR3 DNA, CDR3 protein. D genes are given only for firm matches. Some rows have no size entry. The others give once, few or many, or a class for an expanded clone.

.,TRBJ2-1,TRBV30,TRBD2,TGTGCCTGGACTGCCGGACTAGCGGGCCCCGGGGGTGAGCAGTTCTTC,CAWTAGLAGPGGEQFF
.,TRBJ1-4,TRBV13,.,TGTGCCAGCAGCTCCTTAAGGGGTTCAGCTAATGAAAAACTGTTTTTT,CASSSLRGSANEKLFF
few,TRBJ2-1,TRBV15,TRBD2,TGTGCCACCTCGTCGGGACTAGGGCATGGGGATGAGCAGTTCTTC,CATSSGLGHGDEQFF
.,TRBJ1-5,TRBV7-8,.,TGTGCCAGCAGCCGAGGGATCGGCGATCAGCCCCAGCATTTT,CASSRGIGDQPQHF
few,TRBJ1-1,TRBV30,TRBD1,TGTGCCTGGAGTTTACAGGGGCCTGAAGCTTTCTTT,CAWSLQGPEAFF
once,TRBJ2-1,TRBV7-9,TRBD2,TGTGCCAGCAGCCCTACTAGCGGGGGTAACAATGAGCAGTTCTTC,CASSPTSGGNNEQFF
.,TRBJ1-5,TRBV7-3,.,TGTGCCAGCAGCTTAGGTCAGAATCAGCCCCAGCATTTT,CASSLGQNQPQHF
.,TRBJ1-4,TRBV18,TRBD1,TGTGCCAGCGGGACAGGGGATACAACTAATGAAAAACTGTTTTTT,CASGTGDTTNEKLFF
.,TRBJ2-2,TRBV7-5,.,TGTGCCAGAAGCTTATGTGGTGATACGGGGGAGCTGTTTTTT,CARSLCGDTGELFF
once,TRBJ2-5,TRBV2,TRBD2,TGTGCCAGTAGCGGGATAGAGACCCAGTACTTC,CASSGIETQYF
.,TRBJ2-7,TRBV5-5,TRBD1,TGTGCCAGCAGCATTCAACCTCGGGACAGGGGGCCTAACGAGCAGTACTTC,CASSIQPRDRGPNEQYF
.,TRBJ2-2,TRBV7-6,TRBD2,TGTGCCAGCAGGCAGACTAGCGGGAGCGGCACCGGGGAGCTGTTTTTT,CASRQTSGSGTGELFF
.,TRBJ1-1,TRBV30,.,TGTGCCTGGAGTAGAAGCACAGGGATTAGAGGGGACACTGAAGCTTTCTTT,CAWSRSTGIRGDTEAFF
.,TRBJ2-3,TRBV5-4,TRBD2,TGTGCCAGCAGCTTGGGCGGGGGGTCCGCAGATACGCAGTATTTT,CASSLGGGSADTQYF
.,TRBJ2-7,TRBV9,TRBD2,TGTGCCAGCAGCGTAGCCGGGAGGGTCGAGCAGTACTTC,CASSVAGRVEQYF
.,TRBJ2-5,TRBV7-3,.,TGTGCCAGCAGCCGGGACTTCGGGGAGACCCAGTACTTC,CASSRDFGETQYF
.,TRBJ2-5,TRBV28,.,TGTGCCAGCAGTCGGACAGTTGGGCAGACCCAGTACTTC,CASSRTVGQTQYF
.,TRBJ1-2,TRBV19,.,TGTGCCACCTCTGGGTACGGGGGGAACGGCTACACCTTC,CATSGYGGNGYTF
.,TRBJ2-1,TRBV7-8,.,TGTGCCAGCAGCTTAAATGGCCTTGCTAACAATGAGCAGTTCTTC,CASSLNGLANNEQFF
.,TRBJ1-2,TRBV7-9,.,TGTGCCAGCAGCCTTCCCAACTACAGGGTAGATGGCTACACCTTC,CASSLPNYRVDGYTF
.,TRBJ1-5,TRBV16,.,TGTGCCAGCAGCGTGGAGGGAAGCGGCAATCAGCCCCAGCATTTT,CASSVEGSGNQPQHF
.,TRBJ1-1,TRBV6-4,.,TGTGCCAGCAGTGACGGGCTGACGGGCACTGAAGCTTTCTTT,CASSDGLTGTEAFF
.,TRBJ2-5,TRBV28,.,TGTGCCAGCAGTTTGTGGAGGGGGCTGGGCGAGACCCAGTACTTC,CASSLWRGLGETQYF
.,TRBJ1-1,TRBV27,TRBD1,TGTGCCAGCAGGGGGACAGAGAACACTGAAGCTTTCTTT,CASRGTENTEAFF
.,TRBJ1-5,TRBV6-6,.,TGTGCCAGCTCTTCGTGGACGGGCAATCAGCCCCAGCATTTT,CASSSWTGNQPQHF
.,TRBJ1-5,TRBV27,TRBD1,TGTGCCAGGCACCCGGGACAGCTAAATCAGCCCCAGCATTTT,CARHPGQLNQPQHF
.,TRBJ2-5,TRBV5-1,.,TGCGCCAGCAGCTTGGCCCCTGGGGGCGCGGAGACCCAGTACTTC,CASSLAPGGAETQYF
.,TRBJ1-1,TRBV18,.,TGTGCCAGCTCACCACAGGCAGGGCTGGATTTCTTT,CASSPQAGLDFF